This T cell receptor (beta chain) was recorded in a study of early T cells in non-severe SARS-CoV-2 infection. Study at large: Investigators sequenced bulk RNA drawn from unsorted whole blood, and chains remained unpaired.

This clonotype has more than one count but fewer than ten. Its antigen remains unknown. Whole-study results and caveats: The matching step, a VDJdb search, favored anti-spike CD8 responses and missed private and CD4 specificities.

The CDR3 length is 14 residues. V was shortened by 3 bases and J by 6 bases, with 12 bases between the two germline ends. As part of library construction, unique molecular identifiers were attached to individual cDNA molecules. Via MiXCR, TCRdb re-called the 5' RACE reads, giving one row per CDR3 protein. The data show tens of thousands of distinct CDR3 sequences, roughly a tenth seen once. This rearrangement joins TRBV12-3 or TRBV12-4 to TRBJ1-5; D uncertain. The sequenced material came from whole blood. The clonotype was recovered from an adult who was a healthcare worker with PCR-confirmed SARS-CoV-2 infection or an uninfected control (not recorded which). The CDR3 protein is CASSFRGNGQPQHF. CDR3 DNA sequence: TGTGCCAGCAGTTTTCGGGGAAACGGTCAGCCCCAGCATTTT.